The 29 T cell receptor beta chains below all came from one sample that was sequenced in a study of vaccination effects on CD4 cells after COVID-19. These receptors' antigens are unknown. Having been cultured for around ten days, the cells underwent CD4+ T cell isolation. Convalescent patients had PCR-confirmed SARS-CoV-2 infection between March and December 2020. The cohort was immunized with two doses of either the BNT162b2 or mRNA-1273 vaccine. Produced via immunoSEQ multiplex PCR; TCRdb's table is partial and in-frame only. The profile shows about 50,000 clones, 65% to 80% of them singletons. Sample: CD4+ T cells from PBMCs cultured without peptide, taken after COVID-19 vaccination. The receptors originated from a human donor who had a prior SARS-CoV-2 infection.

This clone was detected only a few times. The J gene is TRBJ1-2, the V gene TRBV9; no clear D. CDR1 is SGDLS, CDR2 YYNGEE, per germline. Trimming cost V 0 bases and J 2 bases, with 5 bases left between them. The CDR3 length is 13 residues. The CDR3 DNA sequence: TGTGCCAGCAGCGTAGCGGGAAACTATGGCTACACCTTC. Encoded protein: CASSVAGNYGYTF.

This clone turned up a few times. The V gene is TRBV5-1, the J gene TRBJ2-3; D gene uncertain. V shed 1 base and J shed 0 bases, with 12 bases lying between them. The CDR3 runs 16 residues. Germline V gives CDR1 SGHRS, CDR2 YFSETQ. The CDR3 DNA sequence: TGCGCCAGCAGCTTGCTGTCTCTGATTAGCACAGATACGCAGTATTTT. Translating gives CASSLLSLISTDTQYF.

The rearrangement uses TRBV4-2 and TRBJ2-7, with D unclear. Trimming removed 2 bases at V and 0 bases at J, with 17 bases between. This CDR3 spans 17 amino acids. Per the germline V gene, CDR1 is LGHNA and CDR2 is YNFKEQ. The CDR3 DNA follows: TGTGCCAGCAGCCAAAGACAAGCCCAGAAAGACTCCTACGAGCAGTACTTC. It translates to CASSQRQAQKDSYEQYF.

DNA of the CDR3: TGTGCCAGCAGCCCCCTCTTATACGGCGAGCAGTTCTTC. It encodes CASSPLLYGEQFF. V and J are TRBV7-2 and TRBJ2-1; D is uncertain. The CDR3 has 13 amino acids. CDR1 and CDR2 from the germline V gene are SGHTA and FQGNSA. V was trimmed by 5 bases and J by 10 bases, leaving 15 bases between them.

The CDR3 nucleotides read TGCGCCACCCATACGGCCCCCTTCGGGTTTGATACGCAGTATTTT. It yields the protein CATHTAPFGFDTQYF. This chain uses TRBV5-1 with TRBJ2-3; D remains ambiguous. CDR1 is SGHRS and CDR2 is YFSETQ in the germline V gene. The CDR3 has 15 amino acids. V was trimmed by 9 bases and J by 6 bases, leaving 23 bases between them.

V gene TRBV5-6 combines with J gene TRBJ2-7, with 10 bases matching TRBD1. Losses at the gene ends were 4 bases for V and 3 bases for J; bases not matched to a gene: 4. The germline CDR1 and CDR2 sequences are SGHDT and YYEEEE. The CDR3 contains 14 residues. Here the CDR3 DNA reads TGTGCCAGCAGCCGCGGGACAGGGGTCTACGAGCAGTACTTC. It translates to CASSRGTGVYEQYF.

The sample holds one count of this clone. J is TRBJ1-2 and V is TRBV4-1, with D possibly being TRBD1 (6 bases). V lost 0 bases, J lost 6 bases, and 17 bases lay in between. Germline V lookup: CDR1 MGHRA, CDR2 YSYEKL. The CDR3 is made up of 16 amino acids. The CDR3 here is CASSQEGASWIDGYTF. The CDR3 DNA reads TGCGCCAGCAGCCAAGAGGGGGCCTCCTGGATTGATGGCTACACCTTC.

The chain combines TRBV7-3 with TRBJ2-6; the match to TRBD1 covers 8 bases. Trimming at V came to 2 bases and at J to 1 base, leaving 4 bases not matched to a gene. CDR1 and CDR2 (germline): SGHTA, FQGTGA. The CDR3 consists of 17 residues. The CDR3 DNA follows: TGTGCCAGCAGCTTAGGGGGACAGGTATCTGGGGCCAACGTCCTGACTTTC. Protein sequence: CASSLGGQVSGANVLTF.

This CDR3 is CASSLMGDQETQYF. In DNA form, the CDR3 reads TGCGCCAGCAGCTTGATGGGGGACCAAGAGACCCAGTACTTC. The V gene is TRBV5-1, the J gene TRBJ2-5; D possibly uses TRBD1 or TRBD2 (5 bases each). The CDR3 runs to 14 residues. CDR1 SGHRS and CDR2 YFSETQ come from the germline V gene. Trimming removed 1 base from V and 0 bases from J, with 7 bases in between. The full variable domain, completed using reference TRBV5-1 and TRBJ2-5, is KAGVTQTPRYLIKTRGQQVTLSCSPISGHRSVSWYQQTPGQGLQFLFEYFSETQRNKGNFPGRFSGRQFSNSRSEMNVSTLELGDSALYLCASSLMGDQETQYFGPGTRLLVL.

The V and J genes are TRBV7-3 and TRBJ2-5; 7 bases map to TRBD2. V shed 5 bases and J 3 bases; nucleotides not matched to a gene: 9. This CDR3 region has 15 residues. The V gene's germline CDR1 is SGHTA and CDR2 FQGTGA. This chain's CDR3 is CASSLGWLAEETQYF. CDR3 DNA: TGTGCCAGCAGCCTGGGATGGCTAGCGGAAGAGACCCAGTACTTC.

The CDR3: CASSLNSESPLHF. Written as DNA, the CDR3 is TGTGCCAGCAGCTTAAATTCGGAGTCACCCCTCCACTTT. J is TRBJ1-6 and V is TRBV7-9; the D is unclear. Trimming pared 2 bases from V and 10 bases from J, leaving 9 bases between. The CDR3 loop spans 13 amino acids. The germline V gene encodes CDR1 SEHNR and CDR2 FQNEAQ (reference sequence).

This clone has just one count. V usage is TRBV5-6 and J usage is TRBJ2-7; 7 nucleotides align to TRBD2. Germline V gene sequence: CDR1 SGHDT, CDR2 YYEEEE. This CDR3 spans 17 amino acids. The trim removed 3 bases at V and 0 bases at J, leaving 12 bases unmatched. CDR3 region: CASSSVLAVSPSYEQYF. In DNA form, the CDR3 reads TGTGCCAGCAGCTCGGTGCTAGCGGTGTCCCCCTCCTACGAGCAGTACTTC. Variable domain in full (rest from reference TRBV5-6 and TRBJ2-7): DAGVTQSPTHLIKTRGQQVTLRCSPKSGHDTVSWYQQALGQGPQFIFQYYEEEERQRGNFPDRFSGHQFPNYSSELNVNALLLGDSALYLCASSSVLAVSPSYEQYFGPGTRLTVT.

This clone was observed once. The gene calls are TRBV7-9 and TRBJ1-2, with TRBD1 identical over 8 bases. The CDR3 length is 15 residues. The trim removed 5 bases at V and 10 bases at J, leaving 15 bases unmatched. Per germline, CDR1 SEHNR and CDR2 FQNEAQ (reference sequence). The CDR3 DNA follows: TGTGCCAGCAGCCTGACAGGGGCGTCACGAAGCGCCTACACCTTC. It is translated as CASSLTGASRSAYTF.

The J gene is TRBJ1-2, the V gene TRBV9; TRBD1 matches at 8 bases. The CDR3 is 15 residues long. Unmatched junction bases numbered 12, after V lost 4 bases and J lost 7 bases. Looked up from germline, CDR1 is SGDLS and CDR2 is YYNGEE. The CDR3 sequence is CASSPGVGQAGGYTF. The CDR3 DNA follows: TGTGCCAGCAGCCCGGGGGTGGGACAGGCGGGTGGCTACACCTTC. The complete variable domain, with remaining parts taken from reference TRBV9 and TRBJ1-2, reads DSGVTQTPKHLITATGQRVTLRCSPRSGDLSVYWYQQSLDQGLQFLIQYYNGEERAKGNILERFSAQQFPDLHSELNLSSLELGDSALYFCASSPGVGQAGGYTFGSGTRLTVV.

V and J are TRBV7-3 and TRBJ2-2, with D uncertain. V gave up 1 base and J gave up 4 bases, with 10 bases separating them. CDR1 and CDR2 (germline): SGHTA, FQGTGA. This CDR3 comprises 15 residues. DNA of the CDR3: TGTGCCAGCAGCTTAAATTCGCCGGGCACCGGGGAGCTGTTTTTT. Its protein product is CASSLNSPGTGELFF.

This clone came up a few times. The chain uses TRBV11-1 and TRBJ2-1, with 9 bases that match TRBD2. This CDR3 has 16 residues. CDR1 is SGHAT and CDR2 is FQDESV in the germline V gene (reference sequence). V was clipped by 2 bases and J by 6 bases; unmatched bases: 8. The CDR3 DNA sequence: TGTGCCAGCAGCTTATTCCGCGGGAGGGGAAGCAATGAGCAGTTCTTC. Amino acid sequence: CASSLFRGRGSNEQFF.

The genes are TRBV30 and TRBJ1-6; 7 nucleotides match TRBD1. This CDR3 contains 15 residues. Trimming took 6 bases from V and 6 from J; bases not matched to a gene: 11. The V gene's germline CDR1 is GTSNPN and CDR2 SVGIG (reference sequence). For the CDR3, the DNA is TGTGCCTGCATTGTCGGGAACAGGGGTAATTCACCCCTCCACTTT. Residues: CACIVGNRGNSPLHF. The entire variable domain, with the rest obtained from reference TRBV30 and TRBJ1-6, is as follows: SQTIHQWPATLVQPVGSPLSLECTVEGTSNPNLYWYRQAAGRGLQLLFYSVGIGQISSEVPQNLSASRPQDRQFILSSKKLLLSDSGFYLCACIVGNRGNSPLHFGNGTRLTVT.

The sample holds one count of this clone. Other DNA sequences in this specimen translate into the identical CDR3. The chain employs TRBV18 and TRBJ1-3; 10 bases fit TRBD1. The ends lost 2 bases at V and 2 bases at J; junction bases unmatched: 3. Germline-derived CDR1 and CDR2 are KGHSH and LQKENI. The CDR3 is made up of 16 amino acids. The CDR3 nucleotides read TGTGCCAGCTCACCAAGTGGGACAGGGGCTGGAAACACCATATATTTT. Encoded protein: CASSPSGTGAGNTIYF.

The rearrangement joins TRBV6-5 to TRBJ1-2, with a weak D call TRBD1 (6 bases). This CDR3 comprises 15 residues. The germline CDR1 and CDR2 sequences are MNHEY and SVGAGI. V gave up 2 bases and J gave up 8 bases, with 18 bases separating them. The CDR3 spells CASSYTYRDSGGYTF. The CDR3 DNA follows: TGTGCCAGCAGTTACACATACAGGGACTCTGGCGGCTACACCTTC.

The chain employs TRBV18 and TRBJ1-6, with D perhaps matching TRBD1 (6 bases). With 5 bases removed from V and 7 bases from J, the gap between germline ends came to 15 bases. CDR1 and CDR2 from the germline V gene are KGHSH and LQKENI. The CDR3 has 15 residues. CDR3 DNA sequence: TGTGCCAGCTCAAGATCGGCCCAGGGGAATTCACCCCTCCACTTT. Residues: CASSRSAQGNSPLHF.

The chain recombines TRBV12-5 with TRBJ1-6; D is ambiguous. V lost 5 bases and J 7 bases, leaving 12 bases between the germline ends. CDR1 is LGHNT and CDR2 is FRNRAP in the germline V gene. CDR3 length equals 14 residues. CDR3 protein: CASGPPSLNSPLHF. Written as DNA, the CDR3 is TGTGCTAGTGGTCCGCCCTCTCTCAATTCACCCCTCCACTTT.

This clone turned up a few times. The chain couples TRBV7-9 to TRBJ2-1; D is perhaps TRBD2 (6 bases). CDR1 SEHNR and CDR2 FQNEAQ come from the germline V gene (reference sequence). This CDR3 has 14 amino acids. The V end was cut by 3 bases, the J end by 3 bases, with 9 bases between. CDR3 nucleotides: TGTGCCAGCAGCTTGAGTAGCGGCTACAATGAGCAGTTCTTC. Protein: CASSLSSGYNEQFF.

The CDR3 DNA reads TGTGCCAGCAGCTCGGACAGTAATGAGCAGTTCTTC. Its protein is CASSSDSNEQFF. This chain connects TRBV7-2 to TRBJ2-1; D may be TRBD1 (6 bases). The CDR3 length is 12 residues. Between the trimmed V and J ends, which lost 4 bases and 7 bases, there was a span of 8 bases. Per the germline V gene, CDR1 is SGHTA and CDR2 is FQGNSA.

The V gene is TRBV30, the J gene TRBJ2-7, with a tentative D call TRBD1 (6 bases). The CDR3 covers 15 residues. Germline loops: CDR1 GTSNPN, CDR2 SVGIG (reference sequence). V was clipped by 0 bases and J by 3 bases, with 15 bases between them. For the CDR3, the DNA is TGTGCCTGGAGTGTGAGGACAGTGCTTTACTACGAGCAGTACTTC. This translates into CAWSVRTVLYYEQYF.

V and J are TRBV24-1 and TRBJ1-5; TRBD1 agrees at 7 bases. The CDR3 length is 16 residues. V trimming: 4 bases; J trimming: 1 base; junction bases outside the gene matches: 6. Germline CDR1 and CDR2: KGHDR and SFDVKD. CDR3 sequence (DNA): TGTGCCACCAGTGACAAGGACAGGCAAAGCAATCAGCCCCAGCATTTT. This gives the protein CATSDKDRQSNQPQHF.

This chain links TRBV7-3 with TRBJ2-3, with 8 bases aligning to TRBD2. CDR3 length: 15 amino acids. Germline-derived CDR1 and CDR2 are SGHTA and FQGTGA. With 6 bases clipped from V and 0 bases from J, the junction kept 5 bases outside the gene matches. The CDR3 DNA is TGTGCCAGCAGAGTTAGCGGGGCTAGCACAGATACGCAGTATTTT. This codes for CASRVSGASTDTQYF.

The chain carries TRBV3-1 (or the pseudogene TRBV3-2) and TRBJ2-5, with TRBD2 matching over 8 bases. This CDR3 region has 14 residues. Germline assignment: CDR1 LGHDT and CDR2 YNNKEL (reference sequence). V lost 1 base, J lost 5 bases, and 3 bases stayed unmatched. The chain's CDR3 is CASSQAGGRETQYF. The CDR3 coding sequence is TGTGCCAGCAGCCAAGCGGGGGGGCGGGAGACCCAGTACTTC.

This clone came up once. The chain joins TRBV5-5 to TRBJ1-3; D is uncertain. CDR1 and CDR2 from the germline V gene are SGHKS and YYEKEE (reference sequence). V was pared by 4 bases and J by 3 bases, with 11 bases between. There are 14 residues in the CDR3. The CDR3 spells CASSPGLVGNTIYF. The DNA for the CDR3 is TGTGCCAGCAGCCCCGGCCTTGTTGGAAACACCATATATTTT.

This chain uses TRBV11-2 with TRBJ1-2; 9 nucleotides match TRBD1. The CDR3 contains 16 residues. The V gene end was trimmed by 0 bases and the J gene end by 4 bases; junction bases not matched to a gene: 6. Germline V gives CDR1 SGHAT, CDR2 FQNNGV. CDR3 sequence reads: CASSLDSGTGIYGYTF. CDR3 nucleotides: TGTGCCAGCAGCTTAGACTCCGGGACAGGGATCTATGGCTACACCTTC. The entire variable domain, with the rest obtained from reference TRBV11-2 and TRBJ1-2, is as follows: EAGVAQSPRYKIIEKRQSVAFWCNPISGHATLYWYQQILGQGPKLLIQFQNNGVVDDSQLPKDRFSAERLKGVDSTLKIQPAKLEDSAVYLCASSLDSGTGIYGYTFGSGTRLTVV.